These T cell receptor beta chains were read from a single sample in a study of cytomegalovirus exposure and HLA in healthy donors. Sequencing used immunoSEQ multiplex PCR; TCRdb keeps in-frame clones, though not all of them. The sample yields about 190,000 clones, approximately 80% seen once. Input material: PBMCs. These receptors were obtained from a woman aged 25-40 years in good health and CMV-seropositive. The CDR3 runs from the conserved cysteine through the conserved F or W. Fields, in order: CDR3 length, D gene, clone size, V gene, J gene, CDR3 protein, CDR3 DNA. A D gene is named only where the DNA matches it firmly. Rows give clone size only sometimes, using once, few, many, or a class for an expanded clone.

CDR3 length: 13; D gene: NA; clone size: NA; V gene: TRBV7-9; J gene: TRBJ2-7; CDR3 protein: CASSLETTHEQYF; CDR3 DNA: TGTGCCAGCAGCTTAGAAACTACCCACGAGCAGTACTTC
CDR3 length: 15; D gene: TRBD1; clone size: NA; V gene: TRBV9; J gene: TRBJ1-3; CDR3 protein: CASSHWTGAGNTIYF; CDR3 DNA: TGTGCCAGCAGCCACTGGACAGGAGCTGGAAACACCATATATTTT
CDR3 length: 14; D gene: TRBD1; clone size: NA; V gene: TRBV30; J gene: TRBJ2-1; CDR3 protein: CAVTPGQGWNEQFF; CDR3 DNA: TGTGCCGTGACACCGGGACAGGGTTGGAATGAGCAGTTCTTC
CDR3 length: 15; D gene: NA; clone size: NA; V gene: TRBV9; J gene: TRBJ2-3; CDR3 protein: CASSPWGQGTDTQYF; CDR3 DNA: TGTGCCAGCAGCCCTTGGGGGCAGGGGACAGATACGCAGTATTTT
CDR3 length: 17; D gene: TRBD1; clone size: NA; V gene: TRBV19; J gene: TRBJ2-2; CDR3 protein: CASETGDSQRYTGELFF; CDR3 DNA: TGTGCCAGTGAGACAGGGGATTCTCAGCGGTACACCGGGGAGCTGTTTTTT
CDR3 length: 17; D gene: TRBD1; clone size: NA; V gene: TRBV28; J gene: TRBJ1-1; CDR3 protein: CASSLTGQGFLNTEAFF; CDR3 DNA: TGTGCCAGCAGTTTGACGGGACAGGGTTTCCTGAACACTGAAGCTTTCTTT
CDR3 length: 14; D gene: TRBD1; clone size: NA; V gene: TRBV7-2; J gene: TRBJ2-7; CDR3 protein: CASRLGTGRLEQYF; CDR3 DNA: TGTGCCAGCAGATTAGGGACAGGGAGGTTGGAGCAGTACTTC
CDR3 length: 14; D gene: TRBD1; clone size: NA; V gene: TRBV28; J gene: TRBJ1-2; CDR3 protein: CASSFTGGGYGYTF; CDR3 DNA: TGTGCCAGCAGTTTTACAGGGGGCGGGTATGGCTACACCTTC
CDR3 length: 14; D gene: NA; clone size: NA; V gene: TRBV5-1; J gene: TRBJ1-1; CDR3 protein: CASSFAGGNTEAFF; CDR3 DNA: TGCGCCAGCAGCTTCGCCGGGGGGAACACTGAAGCTTTCTTT
CDR3 length: 13; D gene: TRBD1; clone size: NA; V gene: TRBV19; J gene: TRBJ1-2; CDR3 protein: CASVDRGNYGYTF; CDR3 DNA: TGTGCCAGTGTGGACAGGGGGAACTATGGCTACACCTTC
CDR3 length: 12; D gene: NA; clone size: NA; V gene: TRBV13; J gene: TRBJ2-7; CDR3 protein: CASSPRYHEQYF; CDR3 DNA: TGTGCCAGCAGCCCACGGTACCACGAGCAGTACTTC
CDR3 length: 14; D gene: NA; clone size: NA; V gene: TRBV2; J gene: TRBJ1-1; CDR3 protein: CASSERVRGTEAFF; CDR3 DNA: TGTGCCAGCAGTGAACGGGTGCGTGGCACTGAAGCTTTCTTT
CDR3 length: 16; D gene: TRBD2; clone size: NA; V gene: TRBV9; J gene: TRBJ2-1; CDR3 protein: CASSVDSGGPYNEQFF; CDR3 DNA: TGTGCCAGCAGCGTAGACAGCGGGGGACCGTACAATGAGCAGTTCTTC
CDR3 length: 15; D gene: TRBD1; clone size: NA; V gene: TRBV7-9; J gene: TRBJ1-4; CDR3 protein: CASSLGTGRNEKLFF; CDR3 DNA: TGTGCCAGCAGCTTAGGGACAGGGCGAAATGAAAAACTGTTTTTT
CDR3 length: 16; D gene: NA; clone size: NA; V gene: TRBV14; J gene: TRBJ2-1; CDR3 protein: CASSQVFGGTYNEQFF; CDR3 DNA: TGTGCCAGCAGCCAAGTCTTCGGGGGAACCTACAATGAGCAGTTCTTC
CDR3 length: 15; D gene: NA; clone size: NA; V gene: TRBV5-1; J gene: TRBJ2-1; CDR3 protein: CASSLVVPQVNEQFF; CDR3 DNA: TGCGCCAGCAGCTTGGTTGTCCCCCAGGTCAATGAGCAGTTCTTC
CDR3 length: 14; D gene: TRBD2; clone size: NA; V gene: TRBV30; J gene: TRBJ2-7; CDR3 protein: CAWSVASGSREQYF; CDR3 DNA: TGTGCCTGGAGTGTAGCTAGCGGGAGCCGCGAGCAGTACTTC
CDR3 length: 15; D gene: TRBD2; clone size: NA; V gene: TRBV5-4; J gene: TRBJ2-1; CDR3 protein: CASRPTSGRVDEQFF; CDR3 DNA: TGTGCCAGCAGGCCTACTAGCGGGAGAGTCGATGAGCAGTTCTTC
CDR3 length: 12; D gene: NA; clone size: NA; V gene: TRBV27; J gene: TRBJ1-5; CDR3 protein: CASSSRGQPQHF; CDR3 DNA: TGTGCCAGCAGTAGCAGGGGCCAGCCCCAGCATTTT
CDR3 length: 14; D gene: TRBD2; clone size: NA; V gene: TRBV6-5; J gene: TRBJ2-1; CDR3 protein: CASSYSRGVYEQFF; CDR3 DNA: TGTGCCAGCAGTTACTCGCGGGGGGTATATGAGCAGTTCTTC
CDR3 length: 14; D gene: NA; clone size: few; V gene: TRBV11-1; J gene: TRBJ1-2; CDR3 protein: CASSKDRANYGYTF; CDR3 DNA: TGTGCCAGCAGTAAAGACAGAGCTAACTATGGCTACACCTTC
CDR3 length: 15; D gene: NA; clone size: once; V gene: TRBV28; J gene: TRBJ2-2; CDR3 protein: CATDGAGPNTGELFF; CDR3 DNA: TGTGCCACCGACGGTGCGGGACCAAACACCGGGGAGCTGTTTTTT
CDR3 length: 14; D gene: TRBD1; clone size: NA; V gene: TRBV19; J gene: TRBJ1-2; CDR3 protein: CASGDRGLSYGYTF; CDR3 DNA: TGTGCCAGTGGGGACAGGGGGCTCAGCTATGGCTACACCTTC
CDR3 length: 15; D gene: NA; clone size: NA; V gene: TRBV7-2; J gene: TRBJ2-4; CDR3 protein: CASSAYETRKNIQYF; CDR3 DNA: TGTGCCAGCAGCGCCTACGAGACTAGAAAAAACATTCAGTACTTC
CDR3 length: 15; D gene: NA; clone size: few; V gene: TRBV2; J gene: TRBJ2-7; CDR3 protein: CASVGNREPSYEQYF; CDR3 DNA: TGTGCCAGCGTAGGGAACAGGGAGCCCTCCTACGAGCAGTACTTC
CDR3 length: 15; D gene: TRBD2; clone size: NA; V gene: TRBV4-3; J gene: TRBJ2-3; CDR3 protein: CASSPAGALADTQYF; CDR3 DNA: TGCGCCAGCAGCCCAGCGGGAGCCCTGGCGGATACGCAGTATTTT
CDR3 length: 14; D gene: TRBD1; clone size: NA; V gene: TRBV29-1; J gene: TRBJ1-4; CDR3 protein: CSVVGQGVGEKLFF; CDR3 DNA: TGCAGCGTGGTGGGACAGGGGGTCGGTGAAAAACTGTTTTTT
CDR3 length: 13; D gene: TRBD1; clone size: NA; V gene: TRBV7-7; J gene: TRBJ2-7; CDR3 protein: CASSPTGTYEQYF; CDR3 DNA: TGTGCTAGCAGCCCGACAGGGACCTACGAGCAGTACTTC
CDR3 length: 14; D gene: NA; clone size: NA; V gene: TRBV18; J gene: TRBJ1-5; CDR3 protein: CASSPPGVNQPQHF; CDR3 DNA: TGTGCCAGCTCACCACCCGGGGTAAATCAGCCCCAGCATTTT
CDR3 length: 14; D gene: TRBD1; clone size: NA; V gene: TRBV4-2; J gene: TRBJ1-1; CDR3 protein: CASSPDRGNTEAFF; CDR3 DNA: TGTGCCAGCAGCCCCGACAGGGGGAACACTGAAGCTTTCTTT
CDR3 length: 14; D gene: TRBD1; clone size: NA; V gene: TRBV5-4; J gene: TRBJ2-7; CDR3 protein: CASSPRDRDHEQYF; CDR3 DNA: TGTGCCAGCAGCCCCCGGGACAGGGACCACGAGCAGTACTTC
CDR3 length: 13; D gene: NA; clone size: once; V gene: TRBV27; J gene: TRBJ2-1; CDR3 protein: CASSFRRNNEQFF; CDR3 DNA: TGTGCCAGCAGTTTTAGGCGGAACAATGAGCAGTTCTTC
CDR3 length: 14; D gene: NA; clone size: NA; V gene: TRBV21-1; J gene: TRBJ2-3; CDR3 protein: CASRTGGETDTQYF; CDR3 DNA: TGTGCCAGCAGGACAGGGGGCGAGACAGATACGCAGTATTTT
CDR3 length: 14; D gene: TRBD2; clone size: NA; V gene: TRBV27; J gene: TRBJ2-5; CDR3 protein: CASSHRTSGETQYF; CDR3 DNA: TGTGCCAGCAGTCACAGGACTAGCGGAGAGACCCAGTACTTC
CDR3 length: 15; D gene: TRBD1; clone size: NA; V gene: TRBV2; J gene: TRBJ2-5; CDR3 protein: CASTSGTGGDETQYF; CDR3 DNA: TGTGCCAGCACCTCAGGTACAGGGGGCGACGAGACCCAGTACTTC
CDR3 length: 17; D gene: TRBD2; clone size: NA; V gene: TRBV9; J gene: TRBJ2-3; CDR3 protein: CASSVEPGTSGIDTQYF; CDR3 DNA: TGTGCCAGCAGCGTAGAACCGGGGACTAGCGGGATAGATACGCAGTATTTT
CDR3 length: 15; D gene: TRBD2; clone size: few; V gene: TRBV27; J gene: TRBJ2-7; CDR3 protein: CASSLSGGAGGEQYF; CDR3 DNA: TGTGCCAGCAGTTTATCCGGCGGGGCGGGGGGAGAGCAGTACTTC
CDR3 length: 15; D gene: TRBD1; clone size: few; V gene: TRBV7-8; J gene: TRBJ1-2; CDR3 protein: CASSLIQGEGYGYTF; CDR3 DNA: TGTGCCAGCAGCTTAATACAGGGGGAAGGCTATGGCTACACCTTC
CDR3 length: 15; D gene: TRBD2; clone size: NA; V gene: TRBV25-1; J gene: TRBJ2-3; CDR3 protein: CASSGPSGRIHTQYF; CDR3 DNA: TGTGCCAGCAGTGGCCCTAGCGGGAGGATACATACGCAGTATTTT
CDR3 length: 14; D gene: NA; clone size: NA; V gene: TRBV30; J gene: TRBJ2-1; CDR3 protein: CAWNAGATYNEQFF; CDR3 DNA: TGTGCCTGGAACGCAGGGGCGACCTACAATGAGCAGTTCTTC
CDR3 length: 14; D gene: NA; clone size: NA; V gene: TRBV5-1; J gene: TRBJ2-3; CDR3 protein: CASRVDSPIDTQYF; CDR3 DNA: TGCGCCAGCCGAGTGGACAGCCCTATCGATACGCAGTATTTT
CDR3 length: 15; D gene: NA; clone size: NA; V gene: TRBV5-6; J gene: TRBJ2-6; CDR3 protein: CASSLGLAGANVLTF; CDR3 DNA: TGTGCCAGCAGCCTAGGACTTGCTGGGGCCAACGTCCTGACTTTC
CDR3 length: 18; D gene: TRBD1; clone size: NA; V gene: TRBV27; J gene: TRBJ2-2; CDR3 protein: CASRNRGRLFANTGELFF; CDR3 DNA: TGTGCCAGCAGGAACAGGGGGCGCCTTTTCGCGAACACCGGGGAGCTGTTTTTT
CDR3 length: 13; D gene: NA; clone size: NA; V gene: TRBV30; J gene: TRBJ1-2; CDR3 protein: CAWSVYPGEGYTF; CDR3 DNA: TGTGCCTGGAGTGTATACCCGGGTGAGGGCTACACCTTC
CDR3 length: 14; D gene: NA; clone size: NA; V gene: TRBV6-5; J gene: TRBJ2-7; CDR3 protein: CASSLQGVTYEQYF; CDR3 DNA: TGTGCCAGCAGTTTACAGGGAGTTACCTACGAGCAGTACTTC
CDR3 length: 15; D gene: NA; clone size: NA; V gene: TRBV6-5; J gene: TRBJ1-3; CDR3 protein: CASSYSPISGNTIYF; CDR3 DNA: TGTGCCAGCAGTTACTCCCCTATATCTGGAAACACCATATATTTT
CDR3 length: 15; D gene: NA; clone size: NA; V gene: TRBV18; J gene: TRBJ2-7; CDR3 protein: CASSPLGGGSYEQYF; CDR3 DNA: TGTGCCAGCTCACCTCTCGGGGGAGGCTCCTACGAGCAGTACTTC
CDR3 length: 19; D gene: NA; clone size: NA; V gene: TRBV9; J gene: TRBJ1-1; CDR3 protein: CASSPYIGVGEGKGTEAFF; CDR3 DNA: TGTGCCAGCAGCCCTTACATCGGGGTCGGGGAAGGTAAAGGCACTGAAGCTTTCTTT
CDR3 length: 15; D gene: TRBD2; clone size: NA; V gene: TRBV19; J gene: TRBJ2-7; CDR3 protein: CASSTRLAGAYEQYF; CDR3 DNA: TGTGCCAGTAGTACCCGACTAGCGGGAGCCTACGAGCAGTACTTC
CDR3 length: 16; D gene: NA; clone size: NA; V gene: TRBV5-1; J gene: TRBJ2-5; CDR3 protein: CASSLHSARAGETQYF; CDR3 DNA: TGCGCCAGCAGCCTCCACTCGGCCAGGGCAGGAGAGACCCAGTACTTC
CDR3 length: 13; D gene: NA; clone size: NA; V gene: TRBV14; J gene: TRBJ2-7; CDR3 protein: CASRTNGRGEQYF; CDR3 DNA: TGTGCCAGCAGAACCAACGGGAGAGGCGAGCAGTACTTC
CDR3 length: 12; D gene: NA; clone size: NA; V gene: TRBV6-5; J gene: TRBJ1-1; CDR3 protein: CASRSQNTEAFF; CDR3 DNA: TGTGCCAGCAGATCCCAAAACACTGAAGCTTTCTTT
CDR3 length: 14; D gene: NA; clone size: NA; V gene: TRBV7-8; J gene: TRBJ2-7; CDR3 protein: CASSLAPGESEQYF; CDR3 DNA: TGTGCCAGCAGCTTAGCCCCAGGGGAGAGCGAGCAGTACTTC
CDR3 length: 15; D gene: NA; clone size: NA; V gene: TRBV11-3; J gene: TRBJ1-6; CDR3 protein: CASSSTGVQNSPLHF; CDR3 DNA: TGTGCCAGCAGCTCGACCGGGGTACAAAATTCACCCCTCCACTTT
CDR3 length: 13; D gene: NA; clone size: NA; V gene: TRBV5-4; J gene: TRBJ2-7; CDR3 protein: CASSIGLAYEQYF; CDR3 DNA: TGTGCCAGCAGCATAGGACTGGCCTACGAGCAGTACTTC
CDR3 length: 15; D gene: TRBD2; clone size: NA; V gene: TRBV9; J gene: TRBJ2-7; CDR3 protein: CASSVGTSDSYEQYF; CDR3 DNA: TGTGCCAGCAGCGTAGGGACTAGCGATTCCTACGAGCAGTACTTC